The 10 T cell receptor beta chains listed next were all sequenced from one sample in a study of B cell selection in AIRE deficiency. Profiled with immunoSEQ multiplex PCR; TCRdb holds only in-frame clones, not every one. This table holds tens of thousands of clones, over 80% found once. Sorted regulatory T cells were CD4-positive, CD25-high and CD127-low or negative. Material for sequencing was CD4+CD25+ Tregs sorted from PBMCs. The receptors were gathered from a human donor in good health.

V gene TRBV6-1 combines with J gene TRBJ2-3; D might be TRBD1 or TRBD2, each matching 6 bases. Between the trimmed V and J ends, which lost 6 bases and 7 bases, there was a span of 20 bases. Looked up from germline, CDR1 is MNHNS and CDR2 is SASEGT. The CDR3 runs to 15 residues. CDR3 amino acids: CASSQEGHGRYTQYF. In DNA, the CDR3 is TGTGCCAGCAGCCAGGAGGGACACGGGAGATATACGCAGTATTTT.

Written as DNA, the CDR3 is TGTGCCAGCTCACCCACCCCCCGGGGACTACCGAACACCGGGGAGCTGTTTTTT. It translates to CASSPTPRGLPNTGELFF. The chain joins TRBV18 to TRBJ2-2; 7 nucleotides agree with TRBD2. Per the germline V gene, CDR1 is KGHSH and CDR2 is LQKENI. CDR3 length equals 18 residues. V gave up 3 bases and J gave up 0 bases; unmatched junction bases: 10. Variable domain in full (rest from reference TRBV18 and TRBJ2-2): NAGVMQNPRHLVRRRGQEARLRCSPMKGHSHVYWYRQLPEEGLKFMVYLQKENIIDESGMPKERFSAEFPKEGPSILRIQQVVRGDSAAYFCASSPTPRGLPNTGELFFGEGSRLTVL.

This chain connects TRBV7-6 to TRBJ2-2; D unresolved. The CDR3 consists of 15 residues. Germline CDR1 and CDR2: SGHVS and FNYEAQ. V lost 1 base to trimming and J lost 4 bases, with 10 bases between them. This chain's CDR3 is CASSLGTRGTGELFF. CDR3 nucleotide sequence: TGTGCCAGCAGCTTAGGGACCCGAGGCACCGGGGAGCTGTTTTTT.

The rearrangement links TRBV27 to TRBJ2-1; D is perhaps TRBD1 (6 bases). The CDR3 sequence is 11 residues long. The germline V gene encodes CDR1 MNHEY and CDR2 SMNVEV (reference sequence). Trimming stripped 3 bases from V and 13 bases from J, with 10 bases between. The CDR3 DNA reads TGTGCCAGCAGTTTCTTGGGGGCTCAGTTCTTC. This translates into CASSFLGAQFF.

The chain uses TRBV27 and TRBJ2-1, with TRBD2 matching over 11 bases. With 4 bases clipped from V and 3 bases from J, the junction kept 5 bases outside the gene matches. CDR1 is MNHEY and CDR2 is SMNVEV in the germline V gene (reference sequence). This CDR3 is 16 amino acids long. The CDR3 spells CASSSLSGGDYNEQFF. The CDR3 coding sequence is TGTGCCAGCAGTTCCCTTAGCGGGGGGGACTACAATGAGCAGTTCTTC.

This chain connects TRBV5-5 to TRBJ1-1, with 10 bases aligning to TRBD1. From germline, CDR1 is SGHKS and CDR2 YYEKEE (reference sequence). Germline trimming cut 4 bases from V and 9 bases from J; bases unmatched to any gene: 12. The CDR3 totals 15 residues. Written as DNA, the CDR3 is TGTGCCAGCAGCCCGGGCCTGGGACAGGGGAGAAAAGCTTTCTTT. It yields the protein CASSPGLGQGRKAFF.

J is TRBJ2-5 and V is TRBV9; possible D gene TRBD2, 5 bases. V lost 1 base and J lost 0, with 7 bases in between. The CDR3 is made up of 14 amino acids. Germline values: CDR1 SGDLS, CDR2 YYNGEE. This CDR3 reads CASSVLGDQETQYF. DNA for the CDR3: TGTGCCAGCAGCGTATTGGGAGACCAAGAGACCCAGTACTTC.

The chain combines TRBV29-1 with TRBJ2-1, with 13 nucleotides matching TRBD2. The CDR3 covers 18 residues. Germline V gene data show CDR1 as SQVTM and CDR2 as ANQGSEA. The V segment lost 7 bases and the J segment 7 bases; nucleotides outside the gene matches: 19. The CDR3 nucleotides are TGCAGCGCGGTGAAAATAGTCTTACTAGCGGGGGGGCCAAATGAGCAGTTCTTC. It yields the protein CSAVKIVLLAGGPNEQFF.

The chain links TRBV21-1 to TRBJ2-1. TRBV21-1 is a documented pseudogene. This CDR3 is built from 12 residues. Here the CDR3 reads CASSHRRNEQFF. The DNA for the CDR3 is TGTGCCAGCAGCCACCGACGGAATGAGCAGTTCTTC.

The genes are TRBV7-8 and TRBJ1-5; D may be TRBD1 (6 bases). From germline, CDR1 is SGHVS and CDR2 FQNEAQ. This CDR3 has 19 residues. V lost 5 bases and J lost 0, with 23 bases in between. CDR3 amino acids: CASSNQQGANFYSNQPQHF. CDR3 bases: TGTGCCAGCAGCAACCAACAGGGAGCCAACTTCTATAGCAATCAGCCCCAGCATTTT.